The source of this T cell receptor (beta chain) is a study of T cell repertoires in cytomegalovirus infection. Study information: Researchers turned to recently identified HLA-C-restricted CMV epitopes as well as well-studied HLA-B-restricted ones. Indications came from public TCR beta signatures; they pointed to CMV infection and to a matching HLA type.

Points on this clonotype: Its antigen is unidentified.

This CDR3 region has 17 residues. Trimming at V came to 4 bases and at J to 2 bases, leaving 10 bases not matched to a gene. TCRdb called the reads again in MiXCR, with one record for every CDR3 protein. The data hold about 330,000 distinct CDR3 sequences, with about 34% observed a single time. Here the sequenced sample was cultured PBMCs, taken from culture after CMV antigen stimulation. The clonotype was recovered from a human donor in good health (CMV status not recorded). Some clones in this sample may be carry-over from other donors' samples. The V and J genes are TRBV12-3 or TRBV12-4 and TRBJ2-1; TRBD2 aligns across 8 bases. CDR3 amino acids: CASSSSGSPKTYNEQFF. The CDR3, as DNA: TGTGCCAGCAGTTCCAGCGGGAGTCCCAAAACCTACAATGAGCAGTTCTTC.